This T cell receptor (beta chain) was found in a study of T-cell memory formation after mild COVID-19. This clonotype showed up many times. Germline CDR1 LGHNA, CDR2 YNFKEQ. This CDR3 has 15 amino acids. V was pared by 4 bases and J by 1 base, with 13 bases between. TCRdb recomputed calls from the 5' RACE reads with MiXCR, one row per CDR3 protein. The data show 500,000 to 650,000 distinct CDR3 sequences, roughly 20% seen once. The sequenced sample consisted of PBMCs or a T cell subset sorted from them (not recorded which). The chain is built from TRBV4-2 and TRBJ2-5, with a tentative D call TRBD2 (6 bases). This clonotype was sampled from an adult woman who had mild COVID-19 (a few samples of this study predate the infection). Cell type and time point are not known. CDR3 nucleotides: TGTGCCAGCAGCCTTATCATTAGCGGCCAAGAGACCCAGTACTTC. Translation: CASSLIISGQETQYF.